This entry describes one T cell receptor (beta chain). These data originate in a study of blood T cell repertoires in COVID-19. The data were produced by immunoSEQ multiplex PCR, yet TCRdb's version contains in-frame clones alone and is incomplete. The table includes around 140,000 clones, more than 75% detected once. CDR1 is MDHEN and CDR2 is SYDVKM in the germline V gene. Trimming took off 3 bases at V and 0 bases at J, with 15 bases between the two ends. The length of the CDR3 is 16 residues. Material: peripheral blood. This receptor was identified in a man aged 65 to 79 with active COVID-19. The chain employs TRBV28 and TRBJ2-7; D is unclear. CDR3 sequence reads: CASSLLGQAPSYEQYF. The CDR3, as DNA: TGTGCCAGCAGTTTGCTGGGCCAGGCACCCTCCTACGAGCAGTACTTC.